This TCR beta chain was identified during a study of cytomegalovirus exposure and HLA in healthy donors. About this clone itself: Its specificity is unknown.

The CDR3 loop spans 15 amino acids. The germline V and J ends were trimmed by 3 bases and 5 bases, with 16 bases remaining between them. Germline V gene sequence: CDR1 SGHVS, CDR2 FQNEAQ. Findings and limits, study-wide: It was confirmed in vitro that three of the CMV-associated chains were specific for CMV antigens.

The repertoire was sequenced with immunoSEQ multiplex PCR; TCRdb's copy has only in-frame clones and lacks some. The profile shows 150,000 to 200,000 clones, about 82% of them singletons. The material sequenced was PBMCs. The chain has TRBV7-8 and TRBJ1-1; maybe TRBD1 (6 bases). This clonotype was obtained from a woman in her late teens or twenties in good health and CMV-seronegative. Here the CDR3 reads CASSLMGATRTEAFF. The CDR3 DNA reads as TGTGCCAGCAGCTTGATGGGGGCCACGAGAACTGAAGCTTTCTTT.